This T cell receptor (beta chain) emerged from a study of T cells in Graves' hyperthyroidism and ophthalmopathy. Study results and caveats: Separation of ophthalmopathy from stable hyperthyroidism was achieved by a 13 V-J model.

This CDR3 has 15 amino acids. J gave up 3 bases and V 4 bases, and 6 bases lay outside the gene matches. The germline gives CDR1 PRHDT, CDR2 FYEKMQ (reference sequence). The source material, RNA transcripts, was used to amplify TCR beta CDR3 regions. TCR CDR3 regions were first amplified by RT-PCR with HTBI primers. TCRdb passed the multiplex PCR reads through MiXCR, listing each CDR3 protein once. Of about 52,000 distinct CDR3 sequences in the sample, roughly 50% were seen once. In its sample, this clonotype was seen many times. The antigen is unknown. Thyroid ultrasound and orbital computed tomography, with clinical symptoms and serum thyroxine and TRAb, informed diagnoses.

The V call is TRBV13, the J call TRBJ2-7; 10 bases are shared with TRBD2. The sample taken for sequencing was blood. The sequence was collected from a woman in her 50s with Graves' ophthalmopathy. The CDR3 DNA follows: TGTGCCAGCAGCTCTAGGACTAGCGGAGGCTACGAGCAGTACTTC. It is translated as CASSSRTSGGYEQYF. The whole variable domain, remainder taken from reference TRBV13 and TRBJ2-7, is AAGVIQSPRHLIKEKRETATLKCYPIPRHDTVYWYQQGPGQDPQFLISFYEKMQSDKGSIPDRFSAQQFSDYHSELNMSSLELGDSALYFCASSSRTSGGYEQYFGPGTRLTVT.